A single TCR beta chain is shown here with its context. No antigen is known for it. Sequenced by immunoSEQ multiplex PCR; TCRdb stores in-frame clones only, minus some. This table holds roughly 150,000 clones, approximately 90% found once. The record originates from a study of T cell responses to AZD1222 COVID-19 vaccine. Study-level information: Analyses pooled second doses at about 4 or about 12 weeks. The study, taken as a whole, reports: Spike was spanned by vaccine-associated CD4 TCRs, which were dominant at 160-218 and 743-854. Females made up more of the donors, who were largely white British, and clonal diversity may have come out too low.

Trimming stripped 6 bases from V and 1 base from J, with 13 bases between. The V gene's germline CDR1 is MNHEY and CDR2 SVGAGI. This CDR3 has 15 amino acids. V and J are TRBV6-5 and TRBJ1-5, with TRBD1 as a possible D gene (6 bases). The clonotype comes from an adult in good health. The starting material was peripheral blood, obtained on day 0 of AZD1222 vaccination. The CDR3 DNA is TGTGCCAGCAGCGAGGGACACCTCAGCAATCAGCCCCAGCATTTT. Its protein product is CASSEGHLSNQPQHF.